One sample yielded the 18 T cell receptor beta chains listed below, sequenced in a study of blood T cell repertoires in COVID-19. The data were produced by immunoSEQ multiplex PCR, yet TCRdb's version contains in-frame clones alone and is incomplete. Here the sample spans about 140,000 clones, 88% being singletons. The sequenced sample was peripheral blood. All receptors come from a human donor with COVID-19, enrolled during active disease. The donor label of this sample is uncertain.

This clone was found once. V is TRBV27 and J is TRBJ1-1; D is perhaps TRBD1 (6 bases). The germline V gene encodes CDR1 MNHEY and CDR2 SMNVEV (reference sequence). The CDR3 contains 14 residues. V was pared by 3 bases and J by 1 base, with 9 bases between. Written as DNA, the CDR3 is TGTGCCAGCAGTTTTGTGGGGGCGAACACTGAAGCTTTCTTT. It translates to CASSFVGANTEAFF.

The rearrangement uses TRBV2 and TRBJ1-5; a possible D gene is TRBD1 (5 bases). This CDR3 has 15 residues. V was clipped by 6 bases and J by 7 bases, with 19 bases between them. Germline V lookup: CDR1 SNHLY, CDR2 FYNNEI. The CDR3 loop is CASRGSDSQRQPQHF. As DNA, the CDR3 is TGTGCCAGCAGGGGATCAGACAGTCAACGACAGCCCCAGCATTTT. Together with reference TRBV2 and TRBJ1-5, the CDR3 gives the full variable domain: EPEVTQTPSHQVTQMGQEVILRCVPISNHLYFYWYRQILGQKVEFLVSFYNNEISEKSEIFDDQFSVERPDGSNFTLKIRSTKLEDSAMYFCASRGSDSQRQPQHFGDGTRLSIL.

V gene TRBV10-3 combines with J gene TRBJ1-1; D gene ambiguous. Per germline, CDR1 ENHRY and CDR2 SYGVKD. V was pared by 0 bases and J by 3 bases, with 8 bases between. The CDR3 spans 14 residues. The CDR3 DNA follows: TGTGCCATCAGTGAGTCGTCAGTGGACACTGAAGCTTTCTTT. Amino acid sequence: CAISESSVDTEAFF.

The chain joins TRBV5-6 to TRBJ2-5; no reliable D call. The CDR3 runs to 14 residues. The V end lost 1 base, the J end lost 0 bases, and 7 bases lay between the germline ends. From germline, CDR1 is SGHDT and CDR2 YYEEEE. CDR3: CASSLSGNQETQYF. The CDR3 DNA reads as TGTGCCAGCAGCTTGTCGGGTAACCAAGAGACCCAGTACTTC.

The chain links TRBV7-9 to TRBJ2-1; weak D call: TRBD1 (7 bases). CDR1 and CDR2 (germline): SEHNR, FQNEAQ (reference sequence). The length of the CDR3 is 14 residues. The V gene lost 2 bases and the J gene lost 7 bases, with 12 bases spanning the gap. The CDR3 nucleotides are TGTGCCAGCAGCTTAACCAGGGGGGCGAATGAGCAGTTCTTC. This codes for CASSLTRGANEQFF.

J is TRBJ1-1 and V is TRBV1; TRBD1, the table's D call, lacks a check against the DNA. TRBV1 is labeled a pseudogene. The CDR3 spans 14 residues. DNA of the CDR3: TGCACCAGCAGCCCCAGGGTCTCCAACACTGAAGCTTTCTTT. Its protein is CTSSPRVSNTEAFF.

The genes are TRBV11-3 and TRBJ2-3; TRBD2 might be the D (5 bases). Germline CDR1 reads SGHNT; CDR2 reads YENEEA. Trimming removed 4 bases at V and 3 bases at J, with 20 bases between. CDR3 length: 17 residues. In DNA form, the CDR3 reads TGTGCCAGCAGCTCAACCCGCCGAGAGGGAAGGACAGATACGCAGTATTTT. Translating it yields CASSSTRREGRTDTQYF.

This chain connects TRBV5-5 to TRBJ2-1, with 10 positions matching TRBD2. J gave up 4 bases and V 1 base, and 11 bases lay outside the gene matches. Germline assignment: CDR1 SGHKS and CDR2 YYEKEE (reference sequence). The length of the CDR3 is 18 residues. Written as DNA, the CDR3 is TGTGCCAGCAGCTTGTGGTTCGGTGAGCGGGGGGGTTACAATGAGCAGTTCTTC. Residues: CASSLWFGERGGYNEQFF.

This chain links TRBV6-5 with TRBJ1-2, with D unclear. Germline CDR1 is MNHEY and CDR2 is SVGAGI. The CDR3 totals 13 residues. The ends were cut back, 2 bases at V and 8 bases at J, with 12 bases in the middle. Written as DNA, the CDR3 is TGTGCCAGCAGTTACCAGAGGGTCGGGGGCTACACCTTC. Protein product: CASSYQRVGGYTF.

The chain has TRBV7-9 and TRBJ1-2; perhaps TRBD1 as D (6 bases). CDR1 and CDR2 (germline): SEHNR, FQNEAQ (reference sequence). The CDR3 spans 17 residues. Trimming pared 2 bases from V and 7 bases from J, leaving 23 bases between. CDR3: CASSLRIQGSLRAGYTF. The CDR3 coding sequence is TGTGCCAGCAGCTTAAGGATACAGGGTTCATTGAGAGCTGGCTACACCTTC.

Here the CDR3 reads CAWSVPGQGKGIYGYTF. CDR3 bases: TGTGCCTGGAGTGTCCCCGGACAGGGCAAAGGTATCTATGGCTACACCTTC. The chain couples TRBV30 to TRBJ1-2, with 8 bases that match TRBD1. The CDR3 runs 17 residues. V lost 0 bases and J lost 4; bases outside the gene matches: 13. CDR1 is GTSNPN, CDR2 SVGIG, per germline (reference sequence).

The chain couples TRBV25-1 to TRBJ2-7; the match to TRBD2 covers 14 bases. Trimming at V came to 4 bases and at J to 4 bases, leaving 12 bases not matched to a gene. There are 18 residues in the CDR3. Germline V gives CDR1 MGHDK, CDR2 SYGVNS. CDR3 loop: CASSGGSGTSGRRYEQYF. The DNA of the CDR3 is TGTGCCAGCAGTGGCGGATCCGGGACTAGCGGGAGAAGGTACGAGCAGTACTTC.

The genes are TRBV6-1 and TRBJ2-6; the match to TRBD2 covers 8 bases. The CDR3 has 19 residues. The germline V gene encodes CDR1 MNHNS and CDR2 SASEGT. The V segment lost 2 bases and the J segment 0 bases; nucleotides outside the gene matches: 9. The chain's CDR3 is CASSEPTSGGTSGANVLTF. CDR3 DNA: TGTGCCAGCAGTGAACCCACTAGCGGAGGAACCTCTGGGGCCAACGTCCTGACTTTC.

The chain links TRBV19 to TRBJ2-7; tentatively, D is TRBD1 (5 bases). Trimming removed 10 bases at V and 1 base at J, with 8 bases between. This CDR3 is 11 amino acids long. Germline CDR1 is LNHDA and CDR2 is SQIVND (reference sequence). The CDR3 nucleotides are TGTGCCACCCGGACATCCTACGAGCAGTACTTC. Residues: CATRTSYEQYF.

The chain joins TRBV27 to TRBJ2-1; D possibly corresponds to TRBD2 (5 bases). The CDR3 covers 11 residues. CDR1 MNHEY and CDR2 SMNVEV come from the germline V gene (reference sequence). Trimming stripped 7 bases from V and 9 bases from J, with 10 bases between. The CDR3 protein is CASIRGSEQFF. CDR3 bases: TGTGCCAGCATCCGGGGAAGTGAGCAGTTCTTC.

This chain uses TRBV7-3 with TRBJ1-1, with D uncertain. Germline V gene data show CDR1 as SGHTA and CDR2 as FQGTGA. The germline V and J ends were trimmed by 5 bases and 1 base, with 14 bases remaining between them. This CDR3 is built from 15 residues. Here the CDR3 DNA reads TGTGCCAGCAGCCCCCGCCCGGGTAGGAACACTGAAGCTTTCTTT. Protein: CASSPRPGRNTEAFF.

The chain has TRBV19 and TRBJ1-1; no firm D call. The V gene lost 5 bases and the J gene lost 0 bases, with 10 bases spanning the gap. This CDR3 is 14 amino acids long. Germline CDR1 and CDR2: LNHDA and SQIVND (reference sequence). CDR3 nucleotides: TGTGCCAGTAGTCCTAGCCTCATGAACACTGAAGCTTTCTTT. This translates into CASSPSLMNTEAFF.

The chain is built from TRBV18 and TRBJ2-7; TRBD2 matches 7 bases. The junction had 11 bases not matched to a gene; V was cut back by 3 bases and J by 0 bases. CDR1 is KGHSH, CDR2 LQKENI, per germline. The CDR3 is made up of 17 amino acids. CDR3 loop: CASSPQDIRGGSYEQYF. The CDR3 nucleotides are TGTGCCAGCTCACCCCAGGACATCCGCGGGGGCTCCTACGAGCAGTACTTC. Looking up the rest from reference TRBV18 and TRBJ2-7 gives the full variable domain: NAGVMQNPRHLVRRRGQEARLRCSPMKGHSHVYWYRQLPEEGLKFMVYLQKENIIDESGMPKERFSAEFPKEGPSILRIQQVVRGDSAAYFCASSPQDIRGGSYEQYFGPGTRLTVT.